This TCR beta chain was profiled in a study of T cells in Graves' hyperthyroidism and ophthalmopathy (dated by TCRdb to between 2018 and 2020). Regarding the study in general: Peripheral blood samples were taken at the time of initial diagnosis, prior to any treatment. For training and testing, the 100 or so patients in the discovery cohort were randomly divided in a 7:3 ratio. Following sampling, methimazole starting at 30 mg daily was given to hyperthyroidism patients, and high-dose intravenous methylprednisolone was given to ophthalmopathy patients. The paper reports TCR Vbeta CDR3 sequencing of some 140 peripheral blood samples: 43 ophthalmopathy, under 85 hyperthyroidism and about 17 progressor patients. Whether ophthalmopathy could be predicted prospectively was tested in an independent validation cohort made up of approximately 19 hyperthyroidism patients plus 17 patients who later progressed to ophthalmopathy. TCR V-J signatures able to tell the groups apart were searched for in a discovery cohort of more than 90 patients, of whom around 42 had Graves' ophthalmopathy and around 58 had stable Graves' hyperthyroidism. In about six Graves' hyperthyroidism patients, the study also compared T-cell repertoires from thyroid tissue with T-cell repertoires from blood.

The CDR3 spans 15 residues, from the cysteine through the phenylalanine. Only the CDR3 portion is preserved as DNA: 45 bases, with reading frame beginning at the first base. V is reduced by 10 bases and J by 4 bases, leaving a spacing of 22 bases between them. The germline V gene specifies SGHTA as CDR1 and FQGTGA as CDR2. Study-level results and caveats: Blood samples also contained most of the expanded thyroid clonotypes (frequency above 0.001), which suggests that blood repertoires may reflect thyroid immune responses. In validation, the model predicted progression to ophthalmopathy with over 65% sensitivity and less than 75% specificity, a median of 6.5 months before onset. Ophthalmopathy was separated from stable hyperthyroidism by a 13 V-J signature model, with just over 85% sensitivity and approximately 84% specificity obtained in cross-validation and 80%/75% obtained in testing. No statistical method was used to fix the sample size in advance, and group allocation was not hidden from the investigators.

Stable Graves' hyperthyroidism was defined as the absence of progression to ophthalmopathy over 18 months of follow-up. Hyperthyroidism patients were newly diagnosed, with disease duration under 2 months, and aged 18 to 65 years. Exclusion was applied to patients with uncontrolled infections, other autoimmune diseases, pregnancy or lactation. Diagnoses were based on clinical symptoms, serum thyroxine and TRAb, thyroid ultrasound and orbital computed tomography. Ficoll-Paque density gradient centrifugation was used to isolate PBMCs from about 9 ml of fresh peripheral blood. Total RNA was extracted with Trizol reagent, and quality was checked on an Agilent 2100 Bioanalyzer. This clonotype was seen a handful of times. No cognate antigen has been identified for it. Qualities for individual bases were not recorded, and no much larger clone is one base off. Amplification of TCR beta CDR3 regions was carried out from RNA transcripts. A first-round RT-PCR of the TCR CDR3 used the HTBI primer set with the Qiagen OneStep RT-PCR kit. The libraries were constructed in a second round of multiplex PCR and then size-selected and purified. Sequencing of the libraries was done on an Illumina HiSeq2000 using paired-end 100 bp reads. As for how the authors treated the data: SOAPnuke was used to process the raw data, throwing out any read that contained adapters or uncalled bases, had a mean Phred below 15, or lacked an exact constant-primer or identifier match. COPE v1.2.5 was used to merge the high-quality paired reads, and each unique nucleotide sequence was defined as a clonotype. MiTCR v1.1 was used to align the clonotypes against IMGT TRBV, TRBD and TRBJ reference segments. Analysis was restricted to V-J combinations with a frequency above 0.0001, which covered roughly 99% of repertoires. The TCS score was defined as the ratio of F50 (clonal expansion) to E x V (chaos), calculated using BLOSUM62-based TCRdist between CDR3 peptides within each V-J. Welch's t-statistics and random forest reduced 500 to 650 V-J features to under 15, which were used in a naive Bayes classifier (R e1071). Thyroid-blood repertoire similarity was quantified with the Morisita-Horn index. The public reads were reprocessed in TCRdb via fastp at Q25 and MiXCR, keeping in-frame beta chains. Rows are unified per CDR3 protein, each entry keeping the most common DNA and genes. The V and J calls come from TCRdb's annotation, not from the publication. The sample records 800,000 or so distinct CDR3 sequences, 38% of which are singletons. The biggest ten clones account for 7.5% to 9.5% of the sample.

The origin of this receptor is a man between 18 and 29 years old with Graves' hyperthyroidism. In this chain, TRBV7-3 is recombined with TRBJ2-5; matching of 5 bases hints at TRBD1 as the D gene. The sequencing sample was made of blood. The encoded CDR3 is CATAKGIARGETQYF. DNA sequence: TGTGCCACCGCTAAGGGGATTGCCCGTGGAGAGACCCAGTACTTC.